Included here is one T cell receptor (beta chain) sequence, with context. Its target is not known. Per the germline V gene, CDR1 is GTSNPN and CDR2 is SVGIG (reference sequence). The CDR3 is 11 amino acids. V was cut by 1 base and J by 6 bases, with 7 bases left in between. The data were obtained in a study of cytomegalovirus exposure and HLA in healthy donors. PCR employed 60 Vbeta and 13 Jbeta primers. Only in-frame clones appear in the TCRdb table, and some are missing; sequencing was by immunoSEQ multiplex PCR. The sample holds around 210,000 clones, around 83% seen once. Broader study findings: In a later analysis, V- and J-gene trimming of beta chains associated with a DCLRE1C missense variant, replicated independently. In terms of immune exposure information, only CMV serostatus was available. A later analysis showed TCR association rates differing by HLA locus, peaking at DRB1 and lowest at HLA-C.

Sequencing input: PBMCs. The rearrangement joins TRBV30 to TRBJ2-7; tentatively, D is TRBD1 (6 bases). This sequence was found in a girl aged 2 to 9 in good health and CMV-seronegative. Written as DNA, the CDR3 is TGTGCCTGGAGTGCAGGGGTCGAGCAGTACTTC. Its protein is CAWSAGVEQYF.